This entry describes one T cell receptor beta chain. Produced via immunoSEQ multiplex PCR; TCRdb's table is partial and in-frame only. The sample lists approximately 140,000 clones; more than 80% were seen once. This sample was taken from a study of blood T cell repertoires in COVID-19. Study-level background: The United States, Italy and Spain supplied acute and convalescent COVID-19 samples.

The sample consisted of peripheral blood. The sequence was obtained from a human donor in a cohort sampled during active COVID-19.

The CDR3 nucleotides read TGTGCCAGCAGCCAGGGATGGGGGGATGGCACTGAAGCTTTCTTT. It yields the protein CASSQGWGDGTEAFF. The chain links TRBV6-5 to TRBJ1-1, with TRBD1 as a possible D gene (5 bases). The CDR3 contains 15 residues. The germline V and J ends were trimmed by 6 bases and 4 bases, with 18 bases remaining between them. Germline CDR1 MNHEY, CDR2 SVGAGI.